A selection of T cell receptor beta chains follows, all from one sample in a study of T cells in Graves' hyperthyroidism and ophthalmopathy. TCRdb reprocessed the multiplex PCR reads with MiXCR, giving one entry per CDR3 protein. The sample includes 650,000 to 800,000 distinct CDR3 sequences, just under 45% of them seen just once. Sample: peripheral blood or thyroid tissue (not recorded which). These receptors all come from an adult man with Graves' disease, either hyperthyroidism or ophthalmopathy (not recorded which). Both conserved end residues are part of each CDR3. D genes are given only for firm matches. Where a row states a size, it is once, few, many or the class of an expanded clone; other rows omit it.

d_call j_call v_call clone_size cdr3_nt cdr3_aa
TRBD1 TRBJ2-2 TRBV7-9 - TGTGCCAGCAGCTTGCGCCTAGGGGGCGTGGGCACCGGGGAGCTGTTTTTT CASSLRLGGVGTGELFF
- TRBJ1-4 TRBV19 - TGTGCCAATAGTATAGGTCCGAACCTGTTTTTT CANSIGPNLFF
- TRBJ1-4 TRBV25-1 once TGTGCCTGGAGTGCAGGCATACCAGAAAAACTGTTTTTT CAWSAGIPEKLFF
TRBD1 TRBJ1-1 TRBV7-2 few TGTGCCAGCAGCCCGAGGACAGGGGGAGTTACTGAAGCTTTCTTT CASSPRTGGVTEAFF
- TRBJ2-5 TRBV7-9 - TGTGCCAGCAGCCAAGGAATCGGGGTCCAAGAGACCCAGTACTTC CASSQGIGVQETQYF
- TRBJ1-1 TRBV7-9 many TGTGCCAGCAGCTCTCAGGGAATGAACACTGAAGCTTTCTTT CASSSQGMNTEAFF
- TRBJ1-1 TRBV29-1 - TGCAGCGTTGAATCGGGCCTAGGCACTGAAGCTTTCTTT CSVESGLGTEAFF
TRBD1 TRBJ1-2 TRBV5-1 - TGCGCCAGCAGTTACGTAGGGACAGCTAACTATGGCTACACCTTC CASSYVGTANYGYTF
TRBD1 TRBJ2-6 TRBV13 few TGTGCCAGCAGTTTAAACAGGGGGCGTTCTGGGGCCAACGTCCTGACTTTC CASSLNRGRSGANVLTF
- TRBJ1-5 TRBV19 once TGTGCCAGCACAGGGACCATGGGCAATCAGCCCCAGCATTTT CASTGTMGNQPQHF
- TRBJ1-1 TRBV3-1 few TGTGCCAGCAGCCAAGTGGGTGAAGCTTTCTTT CASSQVGEAFF
- TRBJ1-4 TRBV29-1 many TGCAGCGTGACAGGCCTCCGAGGTGAAAAACTGTTTTTT CSVTGLRGEKLFF
TRBD1 TRBJ1-4 TRBV19 - TGTGCCAGTACCCCACGAGGGACAGCACCTAATGAAAAACTGTTTTTT CASTPRGTAPNEKLFF
- TRBJ2-2 TRBV15 once TGTGCCACCAGCAGTGAGCAAGACGGGGAGCTGTTTTTT CATSSEQDGELFF
- TRBJ2-7 TRBV9 few TGTGCCAGCAGCGTAGCCGCAGGGAACTCCTACGAGCAGTACTTC CASSVAAGNSYEQYF
- TRBJ1-2 TRBV2 - TGTGCCAGCACGGAGGGGGACACCCAAGACTTC CASTEGDTQDF
TRBD1 TRBJ1-1 TRBV29-1 - TGCAGCGTGGCCGGGACAGGGGTAGCTTTCTTT CSVAGTGVAFF
TRBD1 TRBJ2-7 TRBV12-3/TRBV12-4 - TGTGCCAGCAGTCGGACAGGGATTTACGAGCAGTACTTC CASSRTGIYEQYF
- TRBJ1-4 TRBV10-2 many TGCGCCAGCAAGATGACTGAAAAACTGTTTTTT CASKMTEKLFF
- TRBJ1-2 TRBV10-2 many TGCGCCAGCAGAGGGGACCGGAGTTATGGCTACACCTTC CASRGDRSYGYTF
- TRBJ1-3 TRBV20-1 - TGCAGTGCTAGAGATCTGGAAACTGGAAACACCATATATTTT CSARDLETGNTIYF
- TRBJ2-7 TRBV12-3/TRBV12-4 few TGTGCCAGCAGTTTTAGACCTGCGGGCGAGCAGTACTTC CASSFRPAGEQYF
TRBD1 TRBJ2-5 TRBV7-9 few TGTGCCAGCAGCTCCGCCGGGACAGGGCGTGTTGGGCAAGAGACCCAGTACTTC CASSSAGTGRVGQETQYF
- TRBJ1-5 TRBV5-1 many TGCGCCAGCAGCGCGACCGGGACAAGCAATCAGCCCCAGCATTTT CASSATGTSNQPQHF
TRBD1 TRBJ2-7 TRBV7-2 - TGTGCCAGCAGAATAGGGGGCGCCTACGAGCAGTACTTC CASRIGGAYEQYF
- TRBJ1-5 TRBV24-1 few - CASSTSAGAQPQHF
- TRBJ1-3 TRBV10-3 - TGTGCCATCGTTGAAGTGGGATCTGGAAACACCATATATTTT CAIVEVGSGNTIYF
TRBD1 TRBJ1-6 TRBV7-6 many TGTGCCAGCAGCTTACACGGGGGACAGAATAATTCACCCCTCCACTTT CASSLHGGQNNSPLHF
- TRBJ1-5 TRBV7-9 - TGTGCCAGCAGCCAAGAGCCAGGGGTCAATCAGCCCCAGCATTTT CASSQEPGVNQPQHF
- TRBJ1-1 TRBV6-5 - TGTGCCAGCAGTTACTCGAATATTATGACTGAAGCTTTCTTT CASSYSNIMTEAFF
TRBD1 TRBJ2-7 TRBV24-1 - TGTGCCACCAGTGACCATCCGGGACAGGGGTCCTACGAGCAGTACTTC CATSDHPGQGSYEQYF
TRBD2 TRBJ2-2 TRBV10-3 - TGTGCCAGCAGTGATCTAAGACTAGCGGGGAGGAACACCGGGGAGCTGTTTTTT CASSDLRLAGRNTGELFF
- TRBJ2-6 TRBV10-3 - TGTGCCATCAGTGAGTCCGTCCTGACTTTC CAISESVLTF